The present TCR beta chain was sequenced within a study of blood T cells in healthy people across ages. Study-wide results and limits: TCR beta diversity tracked closely with naive T cell percentage. Shifts in expanded clonotypes may have been confounded by donor CMV status, which was unknown.

Per the germline V gene, CDR1 is SQVTM and CDR2 is ANQGSEA. Trimming removed 7 bases at V and 0 bases at J, with 6 bases between. The CDR3 is made up of 11 amino acids. Concerning this clonotype itself: Its matching antigen is unknown.

The study recruited healthy Caucasian donors from Russia who were aged about 6 to 100. A sample-barcoded 5' primer and a J-beta primer mix were used in a second PCR of roughly 6 to 11 cycles. TCRdb fed the 5' RACE reads into MiXCR, producing one record per CDR3 protein. The sample includes about 640,000 distinct CDR3 sequences, about 53% of them seen just once. The rearrangement uses TRBV29-1 and TRBJ1-1; D call uncertain. The sample was blood. This receptor was identified in a man between 60 and 75 years old in good health. The CDR3 spells CSAHLNTEAFF. The CDR3 bases are TGCAGCGCCCATCTGAACACTGAAGCTTTCTTT.